The 3 T cell receptor beta chains in this list originate from one sample, sequenced in a study of blood T cell repertoires in COVID-19. Profiled with immunoSEQ multiplex PCR; TCRdb holds only in-frame clones, not every one. The data hold some 40,000 clones, with roughly 82% observed a single time. The specimen sequenced was peripheral blood. The receptors come from a man aged 45-65 years with active or convalescent COVID-19.

The rearrangement joins TRBV18 to TRBJ1-5, with a tentative D call TRBD1 (5 bases). In germline, CDR1 is KGHSH, CDR2 LQKENI. The CDR3 is 16 amino acids. Trimming took 2 bases from V and 0 from J, leaving 11 bases between them. The CDR3 bases are TGTGCCAGCTCACCATTTGGGGGGGATAGCAATCAGCCCCAGCATTTT. Protein: CASSPFGGDSNQPQHF. The complete variable domain, with remaining parts taken from reference TRBV18 and TRBJ1-5, reads NAGVMQNPRHLVRRRGQEARLRCSPMKGHSHVYWYRQLPEEGLKFMVYLQKENIIDESGMPKERFSAEFPKEGPSILRIQQVVRGDSAAYFCASSPFGGDSNQPQHFGDGTRLSIL.

The chain has TRBV10-2 and TRBJ1-5; D is undetermined. The germline V gene encodes CDR1 WSHSY and CDR2 SAAADI. Trimming cost V 2 bases and J 0 bases, with 8 bases left between them. This CDR3 region has 15 residues. CDR3 sequence (DNA): TGCGCCAGCAGTGAGAGAGGAAATAGCAATCAGCCCCAGCATTTT. Protein sequence: CASSERGNSNQPQHF.

The genes are TRBV7-9 and TRBJ2-7, with 8 bases fitting TRBD1. This CDR3 is 16 amino acids long. The V and J ends lost 5 bases and 0 bases, in that order; junction bases with no gene match: 9. In germline, CDR1 is SEHNR, CDR2 FQNEAQ (reference sequence). The CDR3 nucleotides are TGTGCCAGCAGCACAACCCCGGGACAGGACTCCTACGAGCAGTACTTC. Translating it yields CASSTTPGQDSYEQYF.